The rows below give T cell receptor beta chains drawn from one sample of a study of T cell responses to AZD1222 COVID-19 vaccine. The method was immunoSEQ multiplex PCR; TCRdb's version includes in-frame clones alone and lacks a portion of them. Of more than 50,000 clones listed, around nine tenths are singletons. Material: peripheral blood, obtained on day 0 of AZD1222 vaccination. These TCRs come from an adult in good health. Each CDR3 is given with its conserved first and last residue. The order of the fields is V gene, D gene, J gene, clone size, CDR3 length, CDR3 DNA, CDR3 protein. The D gene is left open where the match is weak. Size is omitted from some rows. Given values are once, few, many or a class for expanded clones.

V: TRBV6-1
D: TRBD2
J: TRBJ2-1
size: .
length: 16
DNA: TGTGCCAGCAGTGCTGGGACTAGCGGCGCCTACAATGAGCAGTTCTTC
CDR3: CASSAGTSGAYNEQFF

V: TRBV19
D: .
J: TRBJ1-3
size: few
length: 13
DNA: TGTGCCAGTAGTATCGACTCTGGAAACACCATATATTTT
CDR3: CASSIDSGNTIYF

V: TRBV20-1
D: .
J: TRBJ1-6
size: once
length: 15
DNA: TGCAGTGCCAGTTTCGGGCCGGGGTGGAATTCACCCCTCCACTTT
CDR3: CSASFGPGWNSPLHF

V: TRBV10-2
D: .
J: TRBJ1-5
size: .
length: 15
DNA: TGCGCCAGCAGCTCGAACCCGTTGCCTAATCAGCCCCAGCATTTT
CDR3: CASSSNPLPNQPQHF

V: TRBV11-2
D: TRBD2
J: TRBJ2-7
size: .
length: 16
DNA: TGTGCCAGCAGCTTAAGAGGAGCGGGGGGCTCCTACGAGCAGTACTTC
CDR3: CASSLRGAGGSYEQYF

V: TRBV7-2
D: .
J: TRBJ2-1
size: .
length: 15
DNA: TGTGCCAGCAGCTTGGGACGGGAGACCTACAATGAGCAGTTCTTC
CDR3: CASSLGRETYNEQFF

V: TRBV25-1
D: .
J: TRBJ2-1
size: .
length: 14
DNA: TGTGCCAGCAGTGACCCGGGGCCCCCCGATGAGCAGTTCTTC
CDR3: CASSDPGPPDEQFF

V: TRBV5-1
D: .
J: TRBJ2-7
size: .
length: 13
DNA: TGCGCCAGCAGCTTCGGGGGGCCCTACGAGCAGTACTTC
CDR3: CASSFGGPYEQYF

V: TRBV4-1
D: TRBD1
J: TRBJ1-1
size: few
length: 15
DNA: TGCGCCAGCAGCCAACTGGGACAGGGGGCCACTGAAGCTTTCTTT
CDR3: CASSQLGQGATEAFF

V: TRBV11-2
D: .
J: TRBJ2-1
size: .
length: 12
DNA: TGTGCCAGCAGCTTGGGGGCGTATGAGCAGTTCTTC
CDR3: CASSLGAYEQFF

V: TRBV5-4
D: .
J: TRBJ1-3
size: once
length: 18
DNA: TGTGCCAGCAGCTCCGTGCCGGGACTCAAGAGCTCTGGAAACACCATATATTTT
CDR3: CASSSVPGLKSSGNTIYF

V: TRBV30
D: TRBD1
J: TRBJ1-2
size: .
length: 13
DNA: TGTGCCTGGTGGACAGGGATTAACTATGGCTACACCTTC
CDR3: CAWWTGINYGYTF

V: TRBV4-1
D: TRBD2
J: TRBJ2-2
size: .
length: 17
DNA: TGCGCCAGCAGCCCGCGACTAGCGTTGACGGGCACCGGGGAGCTGTTTTTT
CDR3: CASSPRLALTGTGELFF

V: TRBV11-2
D: .
J: TRBJ1-2
size: once
length: 12
DNA: TGTGCCAGCAGCGCCGGGGTGGGTGGCTACACCTTC
CDR3: CASSAGVGGYTF

V: TRBV3-1/TRBV3-2
D: .
J: TRBJ1-3
size: .
length: 14
DNA: TGTGCCAGCAGCCAAGTTAACTCTGGAAACACCATATATTTT
CDR3: CASSQVNSGNTIYF

V: TRBV5-1
D: TRBD1
J: TRBJ2-1
size: .
length: 12
DNA: TGCGCCAGCAGCAAAGAACAGGGGGGACAGTTCTTC
CDR3: CASSKEQGGQFF

V: TRBV7-2
D: .
J: TRBJ1-1
size: .
length: 14
DNA: TGTGCCAGCAGCTTCGGGACGGTGAACACTGAAGCTTTCTTT
CDR3: CASSFGTVNTEAFF

V: TRBV3-1/TRBV3-2
D: .
J: TRBJ1-5
size: .
length: 13
DNA: TGTGCCAGCAGCCAAGAGGAAAATCAGCCCCAGCATTTT
CDR3: CASSQEENQPQHF

V: TRBV5-1
D: TRBD2
J: TRBJ2-1
size: .
length: 15
DNA: TGCGCCAGTACAAGCGGGGGGAATTCTTACAATGAGCAGTTCTTC
CDR3: CASTSGGNSYNEQFF

V: TRBV29-1
D: TRBD2
J: TRBJ2-3
size: .
length: 13
DNA: TGCCTGGCGGGGGGGCCGAGGACAGATACGCAGTATTTT
CDR3: CLAGGPRTDTQYF

V: TRBV6-5
D: .
J: TRBJ1-4
size: .
length: 14
DNA: TGTGCCAGCAACGAGGGGGGAGCTAATGAAAAACTGTTTTTT
CDR3: CASNEGGANEKLFF

V: TRBV18
D: .
J: TRBJ1-5
size: .
length: 14
DNA: TGTGCCAGCTCACCAGTCAGAAGCAATCAGCCCCAGCATTTT
CDR3: CASSPVRSNQPQHF

V: TRBV19
D: TRBD1
J: TRBJ1-5
size: .
length: 15
DNA: TGTGCCAGTAGTGTAACAGGGGAGAGTTGGCAGCCCCAGCATTTT
CDR3: CASSVTGESWQPQHF

V: TRBV30
D: .
J: TRBJ2-1
size: .
length: 14
DNA: TGTGCCTGGAGCCCCCCTCTCTCCTACAATGAGCAGTTCTTC
CDR3: CAWSPPLSYNEQFF

V: TRBV3-1/TRBV3-2
D: .
J: TRBJ2-5
size: .
length: 14
DNA: TGTGCCAGCAGCCAACAGGGGAGGCCGAAGACCCAGTACTTC
CDR3: CASSQQGRPKTQYF

V: TRBV2
D: .
J: TRBJ1-3
size: .
length: 13
DNA: TGTGCCAGCCGCCTTTCTCGGGGAAACACCATATATTTT
CDR3: CASRLSRGNTIYF

V: TRBV18
D: TRBD2
J: TRBJ2-1
size: .
length: 15
DNA: TGTGCCAGCTCACCAGGGGCGGGACTAGCGGGTTTGCAGTTCTTC
CDR3: CASSPGAGLAGLQFF

V: TRBV5-1
D: .
J: TRBJ1-4
size: .
length: 15
DNA: TGCGCCAGCAGCACGTCGGGGGGGCGTCAAGAAAAACTGTTTTTT
CDR3: CASSTSGGRQEKLFF

V: TRBV10-2
D: .
J: TRBJ1-2
size: few
length: 13
DNA: TGCGCCAGCAGTGACCCGGACCAAGCGGGCTACACCTTC
CDR3: CASSDPDQAGYTF

V: TRBV10-3
D: .
J: TRBJ1-1
size: .
length: 12
DNA: TGTGCCATCAGTGAGTCCCGGCAGAGGGCTTTCTTT
CDR3: CAISESRQRAFF

V: TRBV20-1
D: .
J: TRBJ1-1
size: .
length: 11
DNA: TGCAGTGCTCCCTATAGGGGGGAAGCTTTCTTT
CDR3: CSAPYRGEAFF

V: TRBV3-1/TRBV3-2
D: .
J: TRBJ2-1
size: .
length: 16
DNA: TGTGCCAGCAGCCCCCTCCCAGGGCGAGGGGACAATGAGCAGTTCTTC
CDR3: CASSPLPGRGDNEQFF

V: TRBV6-1
D: .
J: TRBJ1-6
size: .
length: 15
DNA: TGTGCCAGCAGTGAACAGTCCATGTATAATTCACCCCTCCACTTT
CDR3: CASSEQSMYNSPLHF

V: TRBV2
D: .
J: TRBJ2-7
size: .
length: 15
DNA: TGTGCCAGCAGCGAACTCACGGTAATATCCTACGAGCAGTACTTC
CDR3: CASSELTVISYEQYF

V: TRBV6-5
D: TRBD1
J: TRBJ1-2
size: .
length: 15
DNA: TGTGCCAGCAGTTACGAACAGGGGGTCGTCTATGGCTACACCTTC
CDR3: CASSYEQGVVYGYTF